Below are 13 T cell receptor beta chains sequenced from a single sample in a study of OX40 agonist ivuxolimab in advanced cancers. The protocol was immunoSEQ multiplex PCR, while the TCRdb copy is restricted to in-frame clones and leaves out a portion. The sample lists about 73,000 clones; roughly 90% were seen once. This specimen was CD4+ or CD8+ T cells sorted from blood, taken in a trial of the OX40 agonist ivuxolimab. These receptors came from an adult with an advanced solid tumor such as melanoma, head and neck, liver or kidney cancer.

This chain connects TRBV29-1 to TRBJ2-7; 10 nucleotides line up with TRBD2. Looked up from germline, CDR1 is SQVTM and CDR2 is ANQGSEA. After removal of 8 bases from V and 5 bases from J, the junction contained 12 bases not matched to a gene. The CDR3 is made up of 14 amino acids. CDR3 region: CSTRGPSGSNEQYF. For the CDR3, the DNA is TGCAGCACAAGGGGGCCTAGCGGGAGTAACGAGCAGTACTTC.

The J gene is TRBJ2-7, the V gene TRBV6-6; D tentatively reads TRBD1 or TRBD2 (6 bases each). The germline gives CDR1 MNHNY, CDR2 SVGAGI (reference sequence). Trimming pared 8 bases from V and 1 base from J, leaving 21 bases between. This CDR3 contains 16 residues. The CDR3 protein is CASFTGRTVASYEQYF. The CDR3 DNA follows: TGTGCCAGCTTTACTGGGAGGACAGTCGCTTCCTACGAGCAGTACTTC.

The chain links TRBV4-3 to TRBJ2-4, with D possibly being TRBD2 (7 bases). Trimming removed 4 bases at V and 6 bases at J, with 13 bases between. Germline loops: CDR1 LGHNA, CDR2 YSLEER. This CDR3 is built from 14 residues. DNA for the CDR3: TGCGCCAGCAGCCGGGGGGGCAGTCCAAACATTCAGTACTTC. This translates into CASSRGGSPNIQYF.

This clone was seen only once. The chain links TRBV7-2 to TRBJ2-5, with D uncertain. The length of the CDR3 is 13 residues. Germline assignment: CDR1 SGHTA and CDR2 FQGNSA. V lost 1 base and J lost 4, with 7 bases in between. CDR3 coding DNA: TGTGCCAGCAGCTTAGTGGCGGTAGAGACCCAGTACTTC. Amino acid sequence: CASSLVAVETQYF. The full variable domain, with the rest looked up from reference TRBV7-2 and TRBJ2-5, is GAGVSQSPSNKVTEKGKDVELRCDPISGHTALYWYRQSLGQGLEFLIYFQGNSAPDKSGLPSDRFSAERTGGSVSTLTIQRTQQEDSAVYLCASSLVAVETQYFGPGTRLLVL.

A few counts support this clone. The rearrangement joins TRBV11-3 to TRBJ2-2, with TRBD2 matching 8 bases. This CDR3 is 17 amino acids long. The junction had 10 bases not matched to a gene; V was cut back by 1 base and J by 6 bases. Germline CDR1 reads SGHNT; CDR2 reads YENEEA. CDR3 coding DNA: TGTGCCAGCAGCTTAGTATTCCCAGCGGGAGTTCCCGGGGAGCTGTTTTTT. Translation gives CASSLVFPAGVPGELFF. Supplemented by reference TRBV11-3 and TRBJ2-2, the full variable domain reads EAGVVQSPRYKIIEKKQPVAFWCNPISGHNTLYWYLQNLGQGPELLIRYENEEAVDDSQLPKDRFSAERLKGVDSTLKIQPAELGDSAVYLCASSLVFPAGVPGELFFGEGSRLTVL.

The V call is TRBV10-3, the J call TRBJ2-5; no clear D gene. In germline, CDR1 is ENHRY, CDR2 SYGVKD. The CDR3 sequence is 14 residues long. Deletions cut 3 bases from V and 0 bases from J, with 8 bases between. The CDR3 here is CAISEGGHQETQYF. The CDR3 nucleotides read TGTGCCATCAGTGAAGGTGGCCACCAAGAGACCCAGTACTTC.

The sample holds one count of this clone. The CDR3 reads CASNPGLASDTQYF. In DNA form, the CDR3 reads TGTGCCAGCAATCCGGGACTAGCCTCAGATACGCAGTATTTT. The chain uses TRBV6-1 and TRBJ2-3, with 9 positions matching TRBD2. This CDR3 has 14 residues. The V gene end was trimmed by 7 bases and the J gene end by 4 bases; junction bases not matched to a gene: 6. Germline lookup yields CDR1 MNHNS and CDR2 SASEGT.

DNA of the CDR3: TGTGCCAGCAGCCCCGTGGCTAGCGGGAGGGCGGGGGAGCAGTACTTC. Translation gives CASSPVASGRAGEQYF. The chain uses TRBV5-4 and TRBJ2-7, with TRBD2 matching over 12 bases. Per the germline V gene, CDR1 is SGHNT and CDR2 is YYREEE (reference sequence). V gave up 4 bases and J gave up 7 bases; unmatched junction bases: 12. This CDR3 is built from 16 residues. Filled out from reference TRBV5-4 and TRBJ2-7, the complete variable domain reads ETGVTQSPTHLIKTRGQQVTLRCSSQSGHNTVSWYQQALGQGPQFIFQYYREEENGRGNFPPRFSGLQFPNYSSELNVNALELDDSALYLCASSPVASGRAGEQYFGPGTRLTVT.

The chain couples TRBV10-3 to TRBJ1-2, with 8 positions matching TRBD1. This CDR3 region has 16 residues. The V gene end was trimmed by 6 bases and the J gene end by 5 bases; junction bases not matched to a gene: 14. The germline V gene encodes CDR1 ENHRY and CDR2 SYGVKD. CDR3 in amino acids: CAIRSTGVGVWYGYTF. CDR3 DNA: TGTGCCATCAGATCGACAGGGGTGGGGGTGTGGTATGGCTACACCTTC.

Comment on this clone: Its ends do not fully match the called genes, so a read error is possible. The rearrangement uses TRBV7-7 and TRBJ2-3; 9 bases line up with TRBD2. Germline values: CDR1 SSHAT, CDR2 FNYEAQ (reference sequence). The CDR3 contains 16 residues. Written as DNA, the CDR3 is TGTGCTAGCAGCCCCGGGACTAGCATCTTCACAGATACGCAGTATTTT. It is translated as CASSPGTSIFTDTQYF. The full variable domain, its missing parts supplied by reference TRBV7-7 and TRBJ2-3, is GAGVSQSPRYKVTKRGQDVTLRCDPISSHATLYWYQQALGQGPEFLTYFNYEAQPDKSGLPSDRFSAERPEGSISTLTIQRTEQRDSAMYRCASSPGTSIFTDTQYFGPGTRLTVL.

The chain employs TRBV10-3 and TRBJ2-1; TRBD1 agrees at 12 bases. J was trimmed by 10 bases and V by 7 bases; bases with no gene match: 8. Germline CDR1 reads ENHRY; CDR2 reads SYGVKD. There are 14 residues in the CDR3. The CDR3 loop is CAITPGQGALEQFF. The CDR3 DNA reads as TGTGCCATCACTCCGGGACAGGGGGCCCTCGAGCAGTTCTTC.

This chain links TRBV25-1 with TRBJ2-1; 8 positions agree with TRBD2. V was pared by 7 bases and J by 1 base, with 3 bases of the junction left unmatched. This CDR3 is built from 14 residues. Germline values: CDR1 MGHDK, CDR2 SYGVNS. CDR3 sequence (DNA): TGTGCCAGCACCAGCGGGGGATCCTACAATGAGCAGTTCTTC. Translated, it gives CASTSGGSYNEQFF.

J is TRBJ2-3 and V is TRBV27; 9 positions agree with TRBD2. Germline V gives CDR1 MNHEY, CDR2 SMNVEV (reference sequence). After removal of 5 bases from V and 8 bases from J, the junction contained 11 bases not matched to a gene. The CDR3 has 15 residues. The CDR3 region is CASSTFAGGVGTQYF. CDR3 DNA: TGTGCCAGCAGTACCTTTGCGGGAGGGGTCGGTACGCAGTATTTT.